The subject of this entry is one T cell receptor (beta chain). Germline and junction disagree at one end, which may indicate a read error. The data belong to a study of T cell clones after liver transplantation. Study details: Samples came pre-transplant, pre-randomization before withdrawal, and post-randomization after withdrawal ended.

This CDR3 is 14 amino acids long. Germline values: CDR1 SNHLY, CDR2 FYNNEI. Method: immunoSEQ multiplex PCR; TCRdb's copy keeps in-frame clones and lacks some. The table has roughly 120,000 clones, approximately 90% seen once. The sequenced sample was CD4+ T cells from blood, obtained 12 months after liver transplant. The source is a human patient who received a liver transplant. The graft donor may have given rise to some T cells. The chain recombines TRBV2 with TRBJ1-3; a possible D gene is TRBD1 (5 bases). CDR3 protein: CARSGGGFGNTIYF. The DNA for the CDR3 is TGTGCCAGGAGTGGGGGAGGGTTTGGAAACACCATATATTTT.